The text below deals with one TCR beta chain. Its antigen is not yet known. No quality values exist for individual bases; no much larger clone is one base distant. For CDR1 and CDR2, the germline V gene lists SNHLY and FYNNEI. Including the terminal cysteine and phenylalanine, the CDR3 comprises 15 residues. CDR3 DNA only is kept here, 45 bases in frame from base 1. V gives up 6 bases and J gives up 0 bases, and the segment between their germline ends measures 12 bases. The CDR3 regions of human TCRbeta chains were analyzed by immunosequencing. Per the source publication's procedure: Repertoire TCRs were matched against a reference library of SARS-CoV-2-specific TCRs generated with the MIRA antigen-specificity platform. Breadth was defined as the fraction of unique TCRs that were SARS-CoV-2-associated. Depth was defined as the fraction of total T cells that were SARS-CoV-2-associated. Each spike-specific TCR was assigned to its reactive spike region and to a CD4 or CD8 class using the MIRA data. Log10-transformed breadth and depth values were compared by one-way ANOVA with Sidak's multiple comparisons tests. In its TCRdb copy, this immuneACCESS table keeps in-frame sequences only and misses some clones. Where compared with another copy, unresolved V genes explain less than half of these, and the others have no known cause. That table furnishes V, J and clone size, whereas the DNA furnished D and trimming. The sample includes 120,000 to 150,000 clones, with roughly 90% observed a single time. About 6% of the sample goes to the ten largest clones.

Interpreted using the paper, the time point label stands for: baseline before first vaccination. Vaccinee samples came from UK trials COV001 and COV002, including a single-blind randomized controlled phase 2/3 trial of AZD1222 (ChAdOx1 nCoV-19) in healthy adults. For TCRbeta chain sequencing, PBMC samples from trial participants were taken at day 0 and at day 28 after the second dose. This sample was included in a study of T cell responses to AZD1222 COVID-19 vaccine (dated by TCRdb to the early 2020s). Notes on the research overall: AZD1222 recipients given second doses at about 4 weeks or at about 12 weeks were pooled, since spike-specific TCR depth and breadth were not found to differ between the two schedules. Trial participants were enrolled into age subgroups of 18-55, 56-69 and 70-plus years, which contained about 150, 27 and 61 TCR-sequenced participants, respectively. A total of approximately 240 trial participants underwent TCR sequencing, of whom 200 to 220 received two doses of AZD1222 and some 25 received two doses of the MenACWY control vaccine.

The study at large found these results: No day 14 peak-response samples were available, so repertoires were characterized only after the peak T cell response. Conclusions about previously exposed vaccinees are limited, since just five or six AZD1222 recipients were seropositive for SARS-CoV-2 at baseline. A significant rise in spike-specific TCR breadth and depth was observed after two AZD1222 doses relative to day 0 and relative to MenACWY recipients. Reportedly, close to half of the unique spike-specific TCRs recognized epitopes lying outside the regions that are mutated in the B.1.351 and B.1.1.7 variants. In the small 56-69-year group, the increase in depth fell short of significance, most likely because of low power. Most participants were white British and females outnumbered males, and the authors suggested that clonal diversity may have been underestimated. The whole spike protein was spanned by vaccine-associated CD4 TCRs, and dominant responses were seen in regions 160-218 and 743-854.

This sequence originates from an adult in good health. The chain is made from TRBV2 and TRBJ1-5; the best D guess is TRBD1, with 5 bases matching. The sequenced sample was peripheral blood, obtained on day 0 of AZD1222 vaccination. The nucleotide sequence is TGTGCCAGCAGCCCCGACAGTTATAGCAATCAGCCCCAGCATTTT. Translated, it reads CASSPDSYSNQPQHF.